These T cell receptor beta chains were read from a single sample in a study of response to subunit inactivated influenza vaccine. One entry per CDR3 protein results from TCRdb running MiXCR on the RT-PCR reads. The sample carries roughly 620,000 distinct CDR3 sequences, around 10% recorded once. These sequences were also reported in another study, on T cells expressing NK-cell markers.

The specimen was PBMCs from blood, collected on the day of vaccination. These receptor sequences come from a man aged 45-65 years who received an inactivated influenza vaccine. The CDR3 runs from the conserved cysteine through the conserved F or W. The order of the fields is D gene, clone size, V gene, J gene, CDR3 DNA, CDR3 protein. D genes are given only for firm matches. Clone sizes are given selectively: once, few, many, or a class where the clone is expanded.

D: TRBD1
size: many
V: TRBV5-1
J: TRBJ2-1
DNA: TGCGCCAGCAGCCGGGGACAGGGGGCTGGGTACAATGAGCAGTTCTTC
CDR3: CASSRGQGAGYNEQFF

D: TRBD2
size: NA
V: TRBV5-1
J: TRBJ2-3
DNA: TGCGCCAGCAGCTTGGCGTTAGCGGGAGTTCTCACAGATACGCAGTATTTT
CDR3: CASSLALAGVLTDTQYF

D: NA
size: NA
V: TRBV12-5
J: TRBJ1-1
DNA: TGTGCTAGTGGTTTGCAGAACACTGAAGCTTTCTTT
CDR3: CASGLQNTEAFF

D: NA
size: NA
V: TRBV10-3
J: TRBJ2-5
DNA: TGTGCCATCAGTGGTATCGGGACACAAGAGACCCAGTACTTC
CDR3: CAISGIGTQETQYF

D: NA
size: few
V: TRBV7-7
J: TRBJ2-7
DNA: TGTGCTAGCACCCCACGGGCTGCCGGACAGTACCGAGAAAGGCAGTACTTC
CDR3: CASTPRAAGQYRERQYF

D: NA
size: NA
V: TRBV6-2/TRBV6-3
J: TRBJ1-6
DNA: TGTGCCAGCAGGGGGGCGATAGGTAATTCACCCCTCCACTTT
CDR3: CASRGAIGNSPLHF

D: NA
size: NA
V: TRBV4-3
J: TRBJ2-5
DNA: TGCGCCAGCAGCCAGCTCGGCGGTGTCGAGACCCAGTACTTC
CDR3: CASSQLGGVETQYF

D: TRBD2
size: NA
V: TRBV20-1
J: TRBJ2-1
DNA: TGCAGTGCTAGAGCGGGACTAGCGGGAGGTGGCAATGAGCAGTTCTTC
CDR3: CSARAGLAGGGNEQFF

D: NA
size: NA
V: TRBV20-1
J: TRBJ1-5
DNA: TGCAGTGCTGTCAGTCAGGGAGGGGTTCAGCCCCAGCATTTT
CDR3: CSAVSQGGVQPQHF

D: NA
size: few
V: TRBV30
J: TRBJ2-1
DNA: TGTGCCTGGAACGAGGGCCCGGTCAATGAGCAGTTCTTC
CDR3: CAWNEGPVNEQFF

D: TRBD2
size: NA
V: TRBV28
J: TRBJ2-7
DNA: TGTGCCAGCACAACCGCCCTAGCGGGTCCTAGAGAGTACTTC
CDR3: CASTTALAGPREYF

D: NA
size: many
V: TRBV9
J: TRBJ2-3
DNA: TGTGCCAGCAGCGTAGAGGGACTTACGCAGTATTTT
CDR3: CASSVEGLTQYF

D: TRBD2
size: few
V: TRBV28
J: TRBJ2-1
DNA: TGTGCCAGCAGTTTTATAAGTTCTTGGTTAGCGGGAGGGCCCAATGAGCAGTTCTTC
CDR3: CASSFISSWLAGGPNEQFF

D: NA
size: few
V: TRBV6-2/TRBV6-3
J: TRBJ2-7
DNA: TGTGCCAGCAGTTACTCGAGTACCAGACGGTTCTCCTACGAGCAGTACTTC
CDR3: CASSYSSTRRFSYEQYF

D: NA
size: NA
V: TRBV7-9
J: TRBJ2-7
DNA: TGTGCCAGCAGCTTGCCGGACGGCCCTAAGGAGCAGTACTTC
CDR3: CASSLPDGPKEQYF

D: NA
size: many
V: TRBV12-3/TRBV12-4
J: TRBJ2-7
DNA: TGTGCCAGCAGTTTAGTGTCGGGGGGCGTCTACGAGCAGTACTTC
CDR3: CASSLVSGGVYEQYF

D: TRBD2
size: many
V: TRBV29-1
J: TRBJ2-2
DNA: TGCAGCGGAAAACTAGCGGGGGTTGACACCGGGGAGCTGTTTTTT
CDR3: CSGKLAGVDTGELFF

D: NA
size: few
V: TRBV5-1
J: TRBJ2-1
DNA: TGCGCCAGCAGCCCGAGCTGGGTATCCTACAATGAGCAGTTCTTC
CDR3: CASSPSWVSYNEQFF

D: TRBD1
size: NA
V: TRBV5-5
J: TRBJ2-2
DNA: TGTGCCAGCAGCCCGACAGGGGGTTGGACCGGGGAGCTGTTTTTT
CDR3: CASSPTGGWTGELFF

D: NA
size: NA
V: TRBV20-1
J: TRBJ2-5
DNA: TGCAGTGCTAGGACTAGCCAAGAGACCCAGTACTTC
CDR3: CSARTSQETQYF

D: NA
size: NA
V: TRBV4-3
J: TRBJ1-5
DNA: TGCGCCAGCAGCCAAGATGATAGAAGGGAGCGTGGACAGCCCCAGCATTTT
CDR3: CASSQDDRRERGQPQHF

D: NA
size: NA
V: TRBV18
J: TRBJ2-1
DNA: TGTGCCAGCTCACCAAGGAAGCGACAGACCAATGAGCAGTTCTTC
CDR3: CASSPRKRQTNEQFF

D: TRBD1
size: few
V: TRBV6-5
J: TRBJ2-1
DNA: TGTGCCAGCAGTTTCGCCGGGACAGGGGCCAATGAGCAGTTCTTC
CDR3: CASSFAGTGANEQFF

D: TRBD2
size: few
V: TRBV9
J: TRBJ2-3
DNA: TGTGCCAGCAGCGTAGCTCCATCTAGCGGTAACCCCTATACGCAGTATTTT
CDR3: CASSVAPSSGNPYTQYF

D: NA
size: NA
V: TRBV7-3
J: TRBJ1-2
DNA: TGTGCCAGCAGCTCCCCGGGCTATGGCTACACCTTC
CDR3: CASSSPGYGYTF

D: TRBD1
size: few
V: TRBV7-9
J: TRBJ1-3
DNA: TGTGCCAGCAGCTCGGGACAGCACTCTGGAAACACCATATATTTT
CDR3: CASSSGQHSGNTIYF

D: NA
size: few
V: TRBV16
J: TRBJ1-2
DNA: TGTGCCAGCAGCCAAATTTCACAGAACTATGGCTACACCTTC
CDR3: CASSQISQNYGYTF

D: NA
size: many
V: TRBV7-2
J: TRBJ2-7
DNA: TGTGCCAGCAGCGACACAACCACCTCCTACGAGCAGTACTTC
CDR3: CASSDTTTSYEQYF

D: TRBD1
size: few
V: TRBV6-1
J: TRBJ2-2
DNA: TGTGCCAGCAGTGCGACAGGGGGTCCAAACACCGGGGAGCTGTTTTTT
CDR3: CASSATGGPNTGELFF

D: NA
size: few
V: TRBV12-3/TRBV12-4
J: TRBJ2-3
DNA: TGTGCCAGCAGCCGGGGTCACAGCACAGATACGCAGTATTTT
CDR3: CASSRGHSTDTQYF

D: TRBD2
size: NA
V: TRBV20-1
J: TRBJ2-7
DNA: TGCAGTGCTAAGACTAGCGGGATCTACGAGCAGTACTTC
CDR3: CSAKTSGIYEQYF

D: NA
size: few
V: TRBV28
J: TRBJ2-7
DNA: TGTGCCAGCAGTTTCGCGGGGGCAGGCTACGAGCAGTACTTC
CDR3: CASSFAGAGYEQYF

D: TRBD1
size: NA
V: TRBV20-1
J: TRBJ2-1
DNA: TGCAGTTCTTCTAGGGGGACAGGAATGGGTGTCAATGAGCAGTTCTTC
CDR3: CSSSRGTGMGVNEQFF

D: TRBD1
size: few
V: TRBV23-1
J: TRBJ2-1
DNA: TGCGCCAGCAGTCAATCGATTGTAGTACAGGGGCAAGTGAGGAATGAGCAGTTCTTC
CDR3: CASSQSIVVQGQVRNEQFF

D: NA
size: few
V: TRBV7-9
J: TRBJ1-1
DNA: TGTGCCAGCAGCTTAGCCGAGGCGAACACTGAAGCTTTCTTT
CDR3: CASSLAEANTEAFF

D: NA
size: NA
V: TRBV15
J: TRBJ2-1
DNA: TGTGCCACCAGCAGAATACTTGCAGGGAGCTCCTACAATGAGCAGTTCTTC
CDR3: CATSRILAGSSYNEQFF

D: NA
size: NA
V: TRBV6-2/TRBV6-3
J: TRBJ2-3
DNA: TGTGCCAGCAGTTTTTCCCTCGGGACAAATCCCCAAGATACGCAGTATTTT
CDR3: CASSFSLGTNPQDTQYF

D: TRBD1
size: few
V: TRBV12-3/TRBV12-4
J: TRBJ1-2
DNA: TGTGCCAGCAGTTTAGCGTACAGGGGAGGTGGTGGCTACACCTTC
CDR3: CASSLAYRGGGGYTF

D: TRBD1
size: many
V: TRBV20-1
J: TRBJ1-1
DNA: TGCAGTGCCGGGACAGCGACAAGAACTGAAGCTTTCTTT
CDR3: CSAGTATRTEAFF

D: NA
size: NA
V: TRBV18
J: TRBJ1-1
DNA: TGTGCCAGCTCACCATTCTCCAGGGGAGTCTTAGGCACTGAAGCTTTCTTT
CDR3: CASSPFSRGVLGTEAFF

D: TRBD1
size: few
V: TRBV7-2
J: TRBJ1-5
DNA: TGTGCCAGCGGATTGACAGGGATTCAGCCCCAGCATTTT
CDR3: CASGLTGIQPQHF

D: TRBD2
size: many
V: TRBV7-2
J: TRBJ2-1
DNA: TGTGCCAGCAGCTTAAGGCCGAGCGGGAGGGTTTACAATGAGCAGTTCTTC
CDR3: CASSLRPSGRVYNEQFF

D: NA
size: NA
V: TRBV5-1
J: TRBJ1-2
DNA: TGCGCCAGCAGCTTGACGAGAGCCGATGGCTACACCTTC
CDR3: CASSLTRADGYTF

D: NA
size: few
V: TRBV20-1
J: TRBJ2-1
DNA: TGCAGTGCGATCCAGGGGCCGGTCAATGAGCAGTTCTTC
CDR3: CSAIQGPVNEQFF

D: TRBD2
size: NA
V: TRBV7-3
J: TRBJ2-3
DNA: TGTGCCAGCAGCCCCTGGACTAGTGCAGATACGCAGTATTTT
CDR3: CASSPWTSADTQYF

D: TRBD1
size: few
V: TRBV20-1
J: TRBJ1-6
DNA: TGCAGTGCTAGAGATCTCAACAGGGGAGACTCACCCCTCCACTTT
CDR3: CSARDLNRGDSPLHF

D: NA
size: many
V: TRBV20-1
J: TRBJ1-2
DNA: TGCAGTGCTAGAGATCAAGGCAGCTATGGCTACACCTTC
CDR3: CSARDQGSYGYTF

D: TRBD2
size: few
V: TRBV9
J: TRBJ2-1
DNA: TGTGCCAGCAGCGTAGAGGGACTAGCGGGCAATGAGCAGTTCTTC
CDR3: CASSVEGLAGNEQFF

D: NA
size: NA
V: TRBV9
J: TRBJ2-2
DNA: TGTGCCAGCACCCCCGACAGAAACACCGGGGAGCTGTTTTTT
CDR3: CASTPDRNTGELFF

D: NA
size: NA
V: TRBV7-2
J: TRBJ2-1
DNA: NA
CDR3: CASTFGSGESYNEQFF

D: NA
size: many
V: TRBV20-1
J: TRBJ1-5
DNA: TGCAGTGCCACCTCGGGCGGGGGCCTTTTCTTGAATCAGCCCCAGCATTTT
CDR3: CSATSGGGLFLNQPQHF

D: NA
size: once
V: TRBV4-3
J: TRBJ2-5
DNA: TGCGCCAGCAGCGCGGGGCGCCGGGGGCAGACCCAGTACTTC
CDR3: CASSAGRRGQTQYF

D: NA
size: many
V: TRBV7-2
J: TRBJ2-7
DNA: TGTGCCAGCAGTTTACCACCAACCTACGAGCAGTACTTC
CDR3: CASSLPPTYEQYF

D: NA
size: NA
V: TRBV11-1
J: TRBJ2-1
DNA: TGTGCCAGCAGCGGATACAGTACAGGGCAGTTCTTC
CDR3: CASSGYSTGQFF

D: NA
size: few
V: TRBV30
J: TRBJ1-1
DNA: TGTGCCTGGAGTGTAAAGGGAGCGAACACTGAAGCTTTCTTT
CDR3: CAWSVKGANTEAFF

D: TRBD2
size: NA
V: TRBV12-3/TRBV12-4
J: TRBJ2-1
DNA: TGTGCCAGCACCGGACTAGCGGGACTTTCCTCCTACAATGAGCAGTTCTTC
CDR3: CASTGLAGLSSYNEQFF

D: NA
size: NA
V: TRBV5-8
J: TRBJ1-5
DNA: TGTGCCAGCAGCTTGGTATCACTGAGCACTAGCAATCAGCCCCAGCATTTT
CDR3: CASSLVSLSTSNQPQHF